This T cell receptor beta chain was obtained from a study of T-cell reconstitution after alpha-beta-depleted transplantation in children. Preparation of the TCRbeta library involved a method that used unique molecular identifiers. In TCRdb, the PCR reads were re-called with MiXCR into one record per CDR3 protein. Of fewer than 550,000 distinct CDR3 sequences detected, about 10% appear once; the ten largest clones hold 14%. The CDR3 sequence is 14 residues long. CDR1 and CDR2 (germline): SGHTA, FQGNSA. Trimming stripped 5 bases from V and 11 bases from J, with 22 bases between. Sequenced material: PBMCs, mostly from graft donor cells, taken 180 days after TCRalphabeta/CD19-depleted stem cell transplant. This clonotype originated in a female patient between 2 and 15 years old who had a stem cell transplant for aplastic anemia, so the T cells may come from the graft donor. The chain has TRBV7-2 and TRBJ2-7; D is uncertain. CDR3 sequence (DNA): TGTGCCAGCAGCCGACATTCAAGCACACCAGTTGAGTACTTC. Translating gives CASSRHSSTPVEYF. Full variable domain (rest looked up from reference TRBV7-2 and TRBJ2-7): GAGVSQSPSNKVTEKGKDVELRCDPISGHTALYWYRQSLGQGLEFLIYFQGNSAPDKSGLPSDRFSAERTGGSVSTLTIQRTQQEDSAVYLCASSRHSSTPVEYFGPGTRLTVT.